The rows below give T cell receptor beta chains drawn from one sample of a study of T cell repertoires in cytomegalovirus infection. TCRdb re-derived calls from the reads in MiXCR, one entry per CDR3 protein. The sample includes under 100,000 distinct CDR3 sequences, 3.7% of them seen just once. The sequencing input was PBMCs. The receptors here all came from a human donor in good health (CMV status not recorded). Some clones in this sample may be carry-over from other donors' samples. The CDR3 runs from the conserved cysteine through the conserved F or W. The order of the fields is D gene, J gene, V gene, clone size, CDR3 protein, CDR3 DNA. A D gene is named only where the DNA matches it firmly. Sizes are listed as once, few or many counts, or a class when the clone is expanded.

D gene: -
J gene: TRBJ1-5
V gene: TRBV7-9
clone size: many
CDR3 protein: CASSLDPDRTQHF
CDR3 DNA: TGTGCCAGCAGCTTAGATCCTGACAGGACCCAGCATTTT

D gene: -
J gene: TRBJ2-7
V gene: TRBV7-8
clone size: many
CDR3 protein: CASSPYRVGYEQYF
CDR3 DNA: TGTGCCAGCAGCCCGTACAGGGTTGGATACGAGCAGTACTTC

D gene: -
J gene: TRBJ1-2
V gene: TRBV3-1
clone size: many
CDR3 protein: CASSQDQTGYTF
CDR3 DNA: TGTGCCAGCAGCCAAGATCAAACCGGCTACACCTTC

D gene: TRBD1
J gene: TRBJ1-1
V gene: TRBV2
clone size: many
CDR3 protein: CAGLRQGWTEAFF
CDR3 DNA: TGTGCCGGCCTTAGACAGGGCTGGACTGAAGCTTTCTTT

D gene: -
J gene: TRBJ1-2
V gene: TRBV12-3/TRBV12-4
clone size: many
CDR3 protein: CASSLGWADYGYTF
CDR3 DNA: TGTGCCAGCAGTTTGGGGTGGGCGGACTATGGCTACACCTTC

D gene: -
J gene: TRBJ1-5
V gene: TRBV28
clone size: many
CDR3 protein: CASSKQGFGNQPQHF
CDR3 DNA: TGTGCCAGCAGCAAACAGGGATTCGGCAATCAGCCCCAGCATTTT

D gene: -
J gene: TRBJ2-6
V gene: TRBV28
clone size: many
CDR3 protein: CASSYRLSINGSGANVLTF
CDR3 DNA: TGTGCCAGCAGCTATCGCTTATCTATAAACGGCTCTGGGGCCAACGTCCTGACTTTC

D gene: TRBD1
J gene: TRBJ1-2
V gene: TRBV7-2
clone size: many
CDR3 protein: CASSRRDSDYGYTF
CDR3 DNA: TGTGCCAGCTCTCGTCGGGACAGCGACTATGGCTACACCTTC

D gene: TRBD1
J gene: TRBJ1-1
V gene: TRBV6-5
clone size: many
CDR3 protein: CASSYMASGGTEAFF
CDR3 DNA: TGTGCCAGCAGTTACATGGCGTCAGGGGGGACTGAAGCTTTCTTT

D gene: TRBD1
J gene: TRBJ1-5
V gene: TRBV7-8
clone size: many
CDR3 protein: CASSVGTGVGQPQHF
CDR3 DNA: TGTGCCAGCAGCGTAGGGACAGGGGTTGGCCAGCCCCAGCATTTT

D gene: TRBD1
J gene: TRBJ2-2
V gene: TRBV19
clone size: many
CDR3 protein: CAVRFGQGNTGELFF
CDR3 DNA: TGTGCCGTTCGGTTTGGACAGGGGAACACCGGGGAGCTGTTTTTT

D gene: -
J gene: TRBJ2-2
V gene: TRBV7-2
clone size: many
CDR3 protein: CASSLRRALNTGELFF
CDR3 DNA: TGTGCCAGCAGCTTAAGAAGGGCACTGAACACCGGGGAGCTGTTTTTT

D gene: -
J gene: TRBJ2-7
V gene: TRBV18
clone size: many
CDR3 protein: CASSPGQLGEQYF
CDR3 DNA: TGTGCCAGCTCACCAGGGCAGCTCGGCGAGCAGTACTTC

D gene: -
J gene: TRBJ1-1
V gene: TRBV7-9
clone size: many
CDR3 protein: CASSLRRGRTEAFF
CDR3 DNA: TGTGCCAGCAGCTTACGCAGGGGCCGGACTGAAGCTTTCTTT

D gene: TRBD1
J gene: TRBJ1-3
V gene: TRBV20-1
clone size: many
CDR3 protein: CSASRSGQGARNTIYF
CDR3 DNA: TGCAGTGCTAGTCGATCGGGACAGGGGGCAAGAAACACCATATATTTT